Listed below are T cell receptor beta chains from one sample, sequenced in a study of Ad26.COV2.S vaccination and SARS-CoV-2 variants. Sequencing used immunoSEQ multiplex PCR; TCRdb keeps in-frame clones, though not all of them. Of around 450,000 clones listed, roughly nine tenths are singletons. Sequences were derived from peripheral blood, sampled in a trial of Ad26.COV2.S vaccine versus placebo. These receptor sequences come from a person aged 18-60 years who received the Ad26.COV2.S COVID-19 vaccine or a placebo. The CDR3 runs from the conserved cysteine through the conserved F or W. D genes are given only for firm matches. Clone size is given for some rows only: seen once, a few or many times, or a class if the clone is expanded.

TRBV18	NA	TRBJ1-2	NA	CASSLGSSNYGYTF	TGTGCCAGCTCACTGGGCAGCTCAAACTATGGCTACACCTTC
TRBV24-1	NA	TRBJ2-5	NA	CATSASSGVETQYF	TGTGCCACCAGTGCGTCGTCCGGCGTAGAGACCCAGTACTTC
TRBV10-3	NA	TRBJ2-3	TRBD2	CAISDWIAGTTDTQYF	TGTGCCATCAGTGATTGGATAGCGGGGACCACAGATACGCAGTATTTT
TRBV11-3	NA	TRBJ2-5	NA	CASSPNGGQETQYF	TGTGCCAGCAGCCCAAATGGAGGCCAAGAGACCCAGTACTTC
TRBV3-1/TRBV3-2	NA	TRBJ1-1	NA	CASSQFQTEAFF	TGTGCCAGCAGCCAATTCCAGACTGAAGCTTTCTTT
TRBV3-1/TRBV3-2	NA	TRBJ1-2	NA	CASSQDPRYYGYTF	TGTGCCAGCAGCCAAGATCCGCGATACTATGGCTACACCTTC
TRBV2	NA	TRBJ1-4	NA	CASNSPQGRPTNEKLFF	TGTGCCAGCAATTCCCCCCAGGGGCGGCCAACTAATGAAAAACTGTTTTTT
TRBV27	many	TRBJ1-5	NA	CASRPGQISNQPQHF	TGTGCCAGCAGGCCAGGACAGATTAGCAATCAGCCCCAGCATTTT
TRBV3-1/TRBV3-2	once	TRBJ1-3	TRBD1	CASSRNRGSGNTIYF	TGTGCCAGCAGCCGAAACAGGGGTTCTGGAAACACCATATATTTT
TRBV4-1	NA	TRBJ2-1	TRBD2	CASSHVTSDEQFF	TGCGCCAGCAGCCACGTAACTAGCGATGAGCAGTTCTTC
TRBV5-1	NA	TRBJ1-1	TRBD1	CASSFLTGPLNTEAFF	TGCGCCAGCAGCTTCCTGACAGGGCCATTGAACACTGAAGCTTTCTTT
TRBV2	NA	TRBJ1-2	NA	CASSTVGPRLSGYTF	TGTGCCAGCAGTACAGTAGGGCCCAGGCTGTCTGGCTACACCTTC
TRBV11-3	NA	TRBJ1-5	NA	CASSLDYGQPQHF	TGTGCCAGCAGCTTAGACTATGGTCAGCCCCAGCATTTT
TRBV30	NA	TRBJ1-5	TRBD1	CAWSVYRGRPYQPQHF	TGTGCCTGGAGTGTGTACAGGGGGCGACCCTATCAGCCCCAGCATTTT
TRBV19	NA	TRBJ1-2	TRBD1	CASSINPTGNDGYTF	TGTGCCAGTAGTATTAACCCGACAGGGAATGATGGCTACACCTTC
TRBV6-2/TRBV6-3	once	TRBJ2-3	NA	CASSYMREADTQYF	TGTGCCAGCAGTTACATGAGGGAAGCAGATACGCAGTATTTT
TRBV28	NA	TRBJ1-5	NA	CASSLAHYSNQPQHF	TGTGCCAGCAGTTTGGCCCACTATAGCAATCAGCCCCAGCATTTT
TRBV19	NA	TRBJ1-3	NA	CASSIMGGWGNTIYF	TGTGCCAGTAGTATAATGGGTGGATGGGGGAACACCATATATTTT
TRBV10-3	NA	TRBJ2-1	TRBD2	CAIRTSAGGRNEQFF	TGTGCCATCAGGACGTCCGCGGGGGGGCGCAATGAGCAGTTCTTC
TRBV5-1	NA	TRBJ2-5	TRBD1	CASMRQGAGEETQYF	TGCGCCAGCATGAGACAGGGGGCAGGGGAAGAGACCCAGTACTTC
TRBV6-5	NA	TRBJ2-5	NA	CASRPPTRPQETQYF	TGTGCCAGCAGACCCCCAACTAGGCCCCAAGAGACCCAGTACTTC
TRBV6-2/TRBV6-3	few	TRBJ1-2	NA	CASSLSRGYTF	TGTGCCAGCAGCCTCTCCCGGGGCTACACCTTC
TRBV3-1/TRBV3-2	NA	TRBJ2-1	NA	CASSQAIPPLLF	TGTGCCAGCAGCCAAGCGATCCCTCCCTTGCTCTTC
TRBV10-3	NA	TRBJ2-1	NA	CAITGGWNNEQFF	TGTGCCATAACAGGCGGGTGGAACAATGAGCAGTTCTTC
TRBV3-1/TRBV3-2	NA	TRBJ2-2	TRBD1	CASSRKQGEEDTGELFF	TGTGCCAGCAGCCGGAAACAGGGGGAAGAGGACACCGGGGAGCTGTTTTTT
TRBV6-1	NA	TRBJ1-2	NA	CASSEISGDYGYTF	TGTGCCAGCAGTGAAATCTCAGGGGACTATGGCTACACCTTC
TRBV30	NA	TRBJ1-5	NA	CAWSVKGNQPQHF	TGTGCCTGGAGTGTAAAGGGCAATCAGCCCCAGCATTTT
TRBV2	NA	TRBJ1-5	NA	CASMRERAGQPQHF	TGTGCCAGCATGAGGGAGAGGGCAGGGCAGCCCCAGCATTTT
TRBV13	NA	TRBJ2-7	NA	CASSFYYEQYF	TGTGCCAGCAGCTTTTACTACGAGCAGTACTTC
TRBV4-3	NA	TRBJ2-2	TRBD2	CASSQWTSGMNTGELFF	TGCGCCAGCAGCCAGTGGACTAGCGGGATGAACACCGGGGAGCTGTTTTTT
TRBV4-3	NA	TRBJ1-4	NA	CASSQLWGTGKNEKLFF	TGCGCCAGCAGCCAGCTTTGGGGAACGGGAAAGAATGAAAAACTGTTTTTT
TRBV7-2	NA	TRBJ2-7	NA	CASSLGGPLPSYEQYF	TGTGCCAGCAGCTTGGGGGGGCCCCTCCCCTCCTACGAGCAGTACTTC
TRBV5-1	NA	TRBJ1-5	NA	CASSLGFGNQPQHF	TGCGCCAGCAGCTTAGGGTTTGGCAATCAGCCCCAGCATTTT
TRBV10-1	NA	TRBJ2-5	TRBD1	CASRTISETGGETQYF	TGCGCCAGCAGGACCATTAGCGAAACAGGGGGGGAGACCCAGTACTTC
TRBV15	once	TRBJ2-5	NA	CATSRDQETQYF	TGTGCCACCAGCAGAGATCAAGAGACCCAGTACTTC
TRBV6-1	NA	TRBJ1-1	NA	CASSEDRNTEAFF	TGTGCCAGCAGTGAAGACAGGAACACTGAAGCTTTCTTT
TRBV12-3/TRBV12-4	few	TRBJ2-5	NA	CASRRGETQYF	TGTGCCAGCCGTCGAGGAGAGACCCAGTACTTC
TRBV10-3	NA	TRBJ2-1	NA	CAIKPLEGYNEQFF	TGTGCCATCAAGCCCCTAGAAGGCTACAATGAGCAGTTCTTC
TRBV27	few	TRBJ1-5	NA	CASGTRVGQPQHF	TGTGCCAGCGGTACTAGGGTCGGACAGCCCCAGCATTTT
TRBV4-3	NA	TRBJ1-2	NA	CASSQDPLQVTGYTF	TGCGCCAGCAGCCAAGATCCCCTACAGGTTACCGGCTACACCTTC
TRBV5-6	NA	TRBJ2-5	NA	CASSLEGLTYQETQYF	TGTGCCAGCAGCTTAGAGGGACTCACGTACCAAGAGACCCAGTACTTC
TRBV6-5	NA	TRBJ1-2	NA	CASTPLGGLIRGYTF	TGTGCCAGCACCCCGCTGGGGGGGCTGATCAGGGGCTACACCTTC
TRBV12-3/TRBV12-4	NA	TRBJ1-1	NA	CASINRFAAEAFF	TGTGCCAGCATCAACAGGTTTGCGGCTGAAGCTTTCTTT
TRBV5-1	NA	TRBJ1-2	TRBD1	CASSQTGGYGYTF	TGCGCCAGCAGCCAGACAGGGGGCTATGGCTACACCTTC
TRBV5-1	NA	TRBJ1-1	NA	CASSLFGQLNTEAFF	TGCGCCAGCAGCTTGTTTGGACAGCTGAACACTGAAGCTTTCTTT
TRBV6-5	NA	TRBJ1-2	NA	CASGRTANYGYTF	TGTGCCAGCGGTCGGACGGCTAACTATGGCTACACCTTC